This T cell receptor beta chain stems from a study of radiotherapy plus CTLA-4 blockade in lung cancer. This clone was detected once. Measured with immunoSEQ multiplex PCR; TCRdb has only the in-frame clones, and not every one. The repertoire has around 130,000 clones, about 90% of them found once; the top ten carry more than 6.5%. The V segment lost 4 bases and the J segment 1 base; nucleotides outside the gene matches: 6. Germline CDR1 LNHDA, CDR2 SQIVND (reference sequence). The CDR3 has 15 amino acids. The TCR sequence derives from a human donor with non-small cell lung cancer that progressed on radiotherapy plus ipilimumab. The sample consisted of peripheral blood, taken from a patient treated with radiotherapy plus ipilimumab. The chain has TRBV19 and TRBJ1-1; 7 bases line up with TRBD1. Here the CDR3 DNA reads TGTGCCAGTAGTAAAGGGGGCAGGAAGAACACTGAAGCTTTCTTT. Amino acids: CASSKGGRKNTEAFF.